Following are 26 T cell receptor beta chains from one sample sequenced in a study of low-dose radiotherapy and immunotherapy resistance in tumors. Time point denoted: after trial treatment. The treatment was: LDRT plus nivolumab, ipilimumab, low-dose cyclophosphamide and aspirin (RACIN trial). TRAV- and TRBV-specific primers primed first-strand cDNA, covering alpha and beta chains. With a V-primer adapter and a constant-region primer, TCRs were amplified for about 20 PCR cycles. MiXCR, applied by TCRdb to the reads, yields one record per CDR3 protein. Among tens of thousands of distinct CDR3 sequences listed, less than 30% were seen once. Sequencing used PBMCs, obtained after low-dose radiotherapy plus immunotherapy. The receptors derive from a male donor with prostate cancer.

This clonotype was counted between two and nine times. The CDR3 spells CASEEGSTDTQYF. The CDR3 DNA is TGTGCCAGCGAGGAGGGTAGCACAGATACGCAGTATTTT. The chain employs TRBV7-6 and TRBJ2-3; D possibly corresponds to TRBD2 (6 bases). Per the germline V gene, CDR1 is SGHVS and CDR2 is FNYEAQ. Trimming pared 8 bases from V and 0 bases from J, leaving 9 bases between. The CDR3 is made up of 13 amino acids.

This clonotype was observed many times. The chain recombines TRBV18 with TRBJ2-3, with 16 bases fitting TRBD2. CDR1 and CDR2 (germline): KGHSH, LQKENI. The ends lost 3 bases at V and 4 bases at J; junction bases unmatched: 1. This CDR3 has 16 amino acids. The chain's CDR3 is CASSPGLAGGPDTQYF. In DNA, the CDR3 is TGTGCCAGCTCACCGGGACTAGCGGGGGGGCCAGATACGCAGTATTTT. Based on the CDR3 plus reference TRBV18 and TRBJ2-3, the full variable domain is NAGVMQNPRHLVRRRGQEARLRCSPMKGHSHVYWYRQLPEEGLKFMVYLQKENIIDESGMPKERFSAEFPKEGPSILRIQQVVRGDSAAYFCASSPGLAGGPDTQYFGPGTRLTVL.

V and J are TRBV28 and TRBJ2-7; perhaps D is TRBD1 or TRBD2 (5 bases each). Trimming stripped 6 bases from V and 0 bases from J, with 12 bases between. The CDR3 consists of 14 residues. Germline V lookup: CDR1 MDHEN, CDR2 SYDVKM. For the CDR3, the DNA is TGTGCCAGCAGGGGACCGGAAAGCTCCTACGAGCAGTACTTC. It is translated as CASRGPESSYEQYF.

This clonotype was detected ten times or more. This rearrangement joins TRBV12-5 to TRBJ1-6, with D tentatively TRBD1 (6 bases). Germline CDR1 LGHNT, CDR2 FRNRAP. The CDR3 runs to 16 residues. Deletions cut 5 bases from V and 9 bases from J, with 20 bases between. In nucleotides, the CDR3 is TGTGCTAGTGGTCTCCGGGACATGGTTTCTTCTTCACCCCTCCACTTT. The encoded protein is CASGLRDMVSSSPLHF.

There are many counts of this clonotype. The CDR3 bases are TGCGCCAGCAGCTTGGGACTGAGGCTAGTCCCCACAGATACGCAGTATTTT. It specifies CASSLGLRLVPTDTQYF. The genes are TRBV5-1 and TRBJ2-3; D is unresolved. Trimming pared 0 bases from V and 2 bases from J, leaving 16 bases between. The CDR3 covers 17 residues. Germline lookup yields CDR1 SGHRS and CDR2 YFSETQ.

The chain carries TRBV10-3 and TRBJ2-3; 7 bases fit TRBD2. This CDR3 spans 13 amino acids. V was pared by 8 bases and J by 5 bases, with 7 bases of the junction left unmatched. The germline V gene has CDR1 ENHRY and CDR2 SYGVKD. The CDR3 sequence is CAIGRELIDTQYF. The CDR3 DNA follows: TGTGCCATCGGGCGGGAGCTGATAGATACGCAGTATTTT.

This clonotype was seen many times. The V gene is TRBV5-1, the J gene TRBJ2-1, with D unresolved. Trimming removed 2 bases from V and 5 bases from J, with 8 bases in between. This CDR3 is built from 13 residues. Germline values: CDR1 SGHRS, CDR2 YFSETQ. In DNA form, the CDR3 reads TGCGCCAGCAGCTTCGGCAGCGACAATGAGCAGTTCTTC. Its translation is CASSFGSDNEQFF.

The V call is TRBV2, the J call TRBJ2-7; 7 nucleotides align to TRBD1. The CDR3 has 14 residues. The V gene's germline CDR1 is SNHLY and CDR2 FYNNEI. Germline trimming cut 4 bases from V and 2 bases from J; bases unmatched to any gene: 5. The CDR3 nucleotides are TGTGCCAGCAGTGTCTACAGGGGCGCCTACGAGCAGTACTTC. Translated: CASSVYRGAYEQYF.

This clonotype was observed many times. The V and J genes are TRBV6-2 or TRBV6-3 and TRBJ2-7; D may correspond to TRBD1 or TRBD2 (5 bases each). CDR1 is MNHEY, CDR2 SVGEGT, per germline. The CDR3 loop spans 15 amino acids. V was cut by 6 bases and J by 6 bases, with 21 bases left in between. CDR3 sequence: CASRPGTEEGSEQYF. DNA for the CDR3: TGTGCCAGCAGGCCAGGGACCGAAGAGGGATCCGAGCAGTACTTC.

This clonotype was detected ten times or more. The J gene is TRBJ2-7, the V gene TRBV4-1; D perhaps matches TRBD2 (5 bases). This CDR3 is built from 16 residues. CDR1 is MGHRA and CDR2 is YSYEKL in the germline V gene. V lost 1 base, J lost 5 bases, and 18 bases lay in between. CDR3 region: CASSQAGSPSPNEQYF. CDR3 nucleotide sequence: TGCGCCAGCAGCCAAGCGGGGTCCCCCTCCCCAAACGAGCAGTACTTC.

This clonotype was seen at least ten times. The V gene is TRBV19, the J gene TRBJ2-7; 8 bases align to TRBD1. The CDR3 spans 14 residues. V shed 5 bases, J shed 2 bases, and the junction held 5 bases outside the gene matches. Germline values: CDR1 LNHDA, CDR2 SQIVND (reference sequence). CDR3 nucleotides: TGTGCCAGTAGTCCGGGGACAGGACCCTACGAGCAGTACTTC. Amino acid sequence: CASSPGTGPYEQYF.

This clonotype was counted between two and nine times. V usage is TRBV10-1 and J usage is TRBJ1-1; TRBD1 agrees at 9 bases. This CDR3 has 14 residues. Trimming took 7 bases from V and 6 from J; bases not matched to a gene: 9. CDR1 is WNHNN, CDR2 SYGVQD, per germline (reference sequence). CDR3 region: CASIITGGLPEAFF. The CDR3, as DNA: TGCGCCAGCATTATAACAGGGGGCCTCCCTGAAGCTTTCTTT.

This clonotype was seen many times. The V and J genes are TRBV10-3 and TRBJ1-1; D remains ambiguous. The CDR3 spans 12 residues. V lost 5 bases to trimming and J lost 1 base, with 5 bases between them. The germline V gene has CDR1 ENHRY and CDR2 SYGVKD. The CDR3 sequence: CAISNTNTEAFF. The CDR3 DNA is TGTGCCATCAGTAATACGAACACTGAAGCTTTCTTT.

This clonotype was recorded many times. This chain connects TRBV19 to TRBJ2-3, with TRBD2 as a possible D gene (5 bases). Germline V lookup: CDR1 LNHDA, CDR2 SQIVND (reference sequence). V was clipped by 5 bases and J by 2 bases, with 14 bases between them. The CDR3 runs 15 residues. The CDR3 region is CASSGGSQLTDTQYF. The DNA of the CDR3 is TGTGCCAGTAGTGGAGGCAGCCAACTCACAGATACGCAGTATTTT.

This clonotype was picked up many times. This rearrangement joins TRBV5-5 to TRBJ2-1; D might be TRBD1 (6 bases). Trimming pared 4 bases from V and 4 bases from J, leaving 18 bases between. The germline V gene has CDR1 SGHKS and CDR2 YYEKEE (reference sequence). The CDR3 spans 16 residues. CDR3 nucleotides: TGTGCCAGCAGCCTACAGGGAAATCCCGGGTACAATGAGCAGTTCTTC. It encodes CASSLQGNPGYNEQFF.

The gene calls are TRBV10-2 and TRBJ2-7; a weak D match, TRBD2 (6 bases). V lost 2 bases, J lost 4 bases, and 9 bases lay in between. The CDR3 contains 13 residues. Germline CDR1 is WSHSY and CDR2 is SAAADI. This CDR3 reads CASSEVGSYEQYF. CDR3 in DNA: TGCGCCAGCAGTGAGGTCGGGAGTTACGAGCAGTACTTC.

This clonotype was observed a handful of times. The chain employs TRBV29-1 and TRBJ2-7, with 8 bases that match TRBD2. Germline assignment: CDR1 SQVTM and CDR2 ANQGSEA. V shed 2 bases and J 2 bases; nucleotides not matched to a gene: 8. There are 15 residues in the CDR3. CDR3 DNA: TGCAGCGTTGAACTAGCGGGCGGTGCCACCTACGAGCAGTACTTC. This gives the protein CSVELAGGATYEQYF.

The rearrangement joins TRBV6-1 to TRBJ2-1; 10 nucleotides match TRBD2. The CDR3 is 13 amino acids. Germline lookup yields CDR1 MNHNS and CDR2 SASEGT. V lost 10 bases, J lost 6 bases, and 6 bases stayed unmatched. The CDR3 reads CANRPSGGNEQFF. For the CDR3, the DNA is TGTGCCAATAGACCTAGCGGGGGCAATGAGCAGTTCTTC.

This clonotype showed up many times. CDR3 bases: TGTGCCAGCAGCACCCCGGGACAGGGGAATCGAGGCTATGGCTACACCTTC. It yields the protein CASSTPGQGNRGYGYTF. The chain has TRBV5-4 and TRBJ1-2; 10 bases match TRBD1. The germline CDR1 and CDR2 sequences are SGHNT and YYREEE (reference sequence). The CDR3 is 17 residues long. J gave up 4 bases and V 4 bases, and 13 bases lay outside the gene matches.

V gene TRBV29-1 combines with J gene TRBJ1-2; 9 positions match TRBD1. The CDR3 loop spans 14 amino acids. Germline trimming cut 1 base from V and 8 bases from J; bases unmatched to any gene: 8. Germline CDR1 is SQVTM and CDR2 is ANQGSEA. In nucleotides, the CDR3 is TGCAGCGTTGAAGTAATACAGGGGGCGGGCGGCTACACCTTC. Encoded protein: CSVEVIQGAGGYTF.

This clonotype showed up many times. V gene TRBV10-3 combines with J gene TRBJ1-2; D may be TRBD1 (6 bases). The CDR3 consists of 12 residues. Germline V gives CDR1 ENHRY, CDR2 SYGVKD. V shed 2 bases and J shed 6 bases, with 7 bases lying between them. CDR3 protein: CAISEQGNGYTF. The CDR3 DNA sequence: TGTGCCATCAGTGAGCAGGGGAATGGCTACACCTTC.

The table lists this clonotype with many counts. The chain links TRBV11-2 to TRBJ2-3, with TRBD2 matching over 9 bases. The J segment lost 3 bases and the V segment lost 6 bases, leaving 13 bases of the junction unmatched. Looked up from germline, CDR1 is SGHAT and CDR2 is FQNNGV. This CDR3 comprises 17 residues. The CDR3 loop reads CASRPAGGPFRTDTQYF. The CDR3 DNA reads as TGTGCCAGCAGACCAGCGGGGGGCCCTTTCAGAACAGATACGCAGTATTTT.

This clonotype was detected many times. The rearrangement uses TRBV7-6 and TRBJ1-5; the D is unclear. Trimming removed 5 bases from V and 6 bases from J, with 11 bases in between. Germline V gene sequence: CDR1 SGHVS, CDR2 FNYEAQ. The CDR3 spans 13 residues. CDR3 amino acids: CASSPTRTQPQHF. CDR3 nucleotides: TGTGCCAGCAGCCCGACTCGGACTCAGCCCCAGCATTTT.

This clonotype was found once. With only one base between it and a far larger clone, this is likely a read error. Here the CDR3 DNA reads TGTGCCAGCAGCTACCGACAGGGTCTACCCTACAATGAGCAGTACTTC. As protein: CASSYRQGLPYNEQYF. The chain combines TRBV5-3 with TRBJ2-1; 7 bases are shared with TRBD1. The end of the DNA aligns better with TRBJ2-7, so the J call may be wrong. TRBV5-3 is placed among ORFs of uncertain function. The CDR3 runs to 16 residues.

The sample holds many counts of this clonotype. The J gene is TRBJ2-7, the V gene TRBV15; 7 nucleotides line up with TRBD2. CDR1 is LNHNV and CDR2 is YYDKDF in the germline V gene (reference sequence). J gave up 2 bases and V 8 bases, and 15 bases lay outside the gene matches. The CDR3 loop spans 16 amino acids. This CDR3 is CATREEPAGSPYEQYF. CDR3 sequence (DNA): TGTGCCACCCGGGAAGAGCCAGCGGGGTCCCCCTACGAGCAGTACTTC. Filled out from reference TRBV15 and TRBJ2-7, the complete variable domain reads DAMVIQNPRYQVTQFGKPVTLSCSQTLNHNVMYWYQQKSSQAPKLLFHYYDKDFNNEADTPDNFQSRRPNTSFCFLDIRSPGLGDTAMYLCATREEPAGSPYEQYFGPGTRLTVT.

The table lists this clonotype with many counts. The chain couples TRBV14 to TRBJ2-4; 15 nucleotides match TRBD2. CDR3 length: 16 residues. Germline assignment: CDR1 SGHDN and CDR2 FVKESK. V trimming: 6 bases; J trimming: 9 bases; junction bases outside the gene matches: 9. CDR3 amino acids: CASRRGLAGGISIQYF. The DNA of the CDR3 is TGTGCCAGCAGGCGAGGACTAGCGGGAGGGATAAGCATTCAGTACTTC.